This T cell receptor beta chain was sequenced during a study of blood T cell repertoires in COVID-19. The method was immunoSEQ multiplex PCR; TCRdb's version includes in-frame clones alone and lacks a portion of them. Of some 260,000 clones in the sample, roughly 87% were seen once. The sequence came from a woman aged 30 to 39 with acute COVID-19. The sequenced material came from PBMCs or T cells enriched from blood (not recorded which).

CDR3 in amino acids: CASSLLQGYGYTF. The DNA of the CDR3 is TGTGCCAGCAGTCTGCTACAGGGGTATGGCTACACCTTC. This chain connects TRBV12-3 or TRBV12-4 to TRBJ1-2; TRBD1 agrees at 7 bases. This CDR3 has 13 residues. The ends lost 5 bases at V and 5 bases at J; junction bases unmatched: 5.